This T cell receptor (beta chain) was found in a study of neoadjuvant anti-PD-1 for oral cavity cancer. The CDR3 runs to 14 residues. Per the germline V gene, CDR1 is MDHEN and CDR2 is SYDVKM. The germline V and J ends were trimmed by 7 bases and 5 bases, with 12 bases remaining between them. Time point specified: after neoadjuvant nivolumab, at surgical resection. Produced via immunoSEQ multiplex PCR; TCRdb's table is partial and in-frame only. The sample yields tens of thousands of clones, more than 35% seen once. Study findings and constraints: Larger post-treatment preexisting tumor clones tracked with greater tumor shrinkage.

This clone qualifies as medium-sized. The antigen remains undetermined. Sequences were derived from tumor tissue, sampled after nivolumab (anti-PD-1) treatment. The chain is built from TRBV28 and TRBJ2-6, with unresolved D. The sequence came from a person aged 35-79 years with oral cavity squamous cell carcinoma. The CDR3 DNA reads as TGTGCCAGCACTCCTGAGGCGAGGGCCAACGTCCTGACTTTC. It encodes CASTPEARANVLTF.